This T cell receptor beta chain emerged from a study of shared clonotypes between healthy human individuals (dated by TCRdb to the early 2020s). General notes on the study: Three men and a couple of women, aged 18 to 49 years, made up the cohort. To increase sequencing depth and limit assay-specific biases, different laboratories used diverse techniques to prepare libraries and sequence TCR repertoires. For each donor, three plates each were used for CD4 naive and CD4 memory, two plates were used for CD8 naive, and one plate was used for CD8 memory. To estimate repertoire size and how much clonotypes are shared between individuals, the study performed deep sequencing of blood TCR repertoires from five healthy adults. Each donor's leukapheresis produced roughly between about 0.8 and 8.9 billion PBMCs. The paper as a whole reports these results and caveats: Based on pairwise subsampling, the degree of clonotype sharing among donors was expected to be affected by sequencing depth. Larger estimated clonotype richness was generally found for naive subsets than for memory subsets. The genetic and exposure-history diversity represented was limited by the small number of donors. When a few donors were compared, the shared fraction of clonotypes was about 5% for naive CD4, around 4% for naive CD8, roughly 2.5% for memory CD4, and approximately 0.4% for memory CD8. Even with the large sequencing depth, rarefaction of the sorted-subset datasets indicated that sequencing was incomplete. Clonotypes shared by all four sorted-subset donors showed higher generation probabilities than non-shared clonotypes. Sampling was restricted to blood, and TCR repertoires in tissues likely differ from the TCR repertoires found in blood.

The germline V gene specifies MDHEN as CDR1 and SYDVKM as CDR2. Unmatched junction bases come to 8, with V trimmed by 3 bases and J by 1 base. The cysteine opens and the phenylalanine closes a CDR3 of 16 amino acids. The sequence is cut down to CDR3 DNA, 48 bases in frame from base 1. TCR CDR3 regions were amplified from genomic DNA by multiplex PCR using the deep immunoSEQ assay. Extracted genomic DNA from each cell subset was spread evenly across all wells of several immunoSEQ 96-well plates, with each plate serving as a replicate. For sorted subsets, roughly 200 ng of genomic DNA, equivalent to around 29,000 T cell genomes, went into each replicate PCR. Purified libraries were quantified with a Qubit 3.0 fluorometer, sized on a Bioanalyzer 2100, and re-quantified with the KAPA Library Quantification kit. Every immunoSEQ 96-well plate was sequenced on a dedicated single-read 150-cycle Illumina NextSeq 550 flow cell. The paper's processing steps were these. Because the immunoSEQ output held only junctional sequences and lacked quality scores, the filtering could not match the filtering applied to full-length reads. Sequences were annotated with PyIR, a Python wrapper for IgBLAST v1.9, and V/J genes and CDR3 were assigned using IMGT germline references. Reads with weak V/J assignments (E-value above 1e-6), missing CDR3, stop codons, out-of-frame junctions, or ambiguous translated residues were removed. V3J clonotypes were defined by identical inferred V gene, J gene, and CDR3 amino acid sequence. Percentage overlap between repertoires was computed as shared unique clonotypes divided by the size of the smaller repertoire. Richness of each repertoire was evaluated using RTK rarefaction, the Chao1 estimator, and Recon v2.1 estimates of unobserved clonotypes. Generation probabilities for all TCRbeta clonotypes obtained by the gDNA method from four donors were computed using OLGA. TCRdb took over this immuneACCESS table, retaining in-frame rearrangements with V and J assigned. Such tables are incomplete; in checked studies, under half of the missing clones stem from an unresolved V gene, and the remainder is unexplained. The V and J calls and clone size were taken over from that table, and D and trimming were inferred from the DNA. For this sample the table gives nearly 750,000 clones, of which 72% were detected only once. Around 1.7% of the sample goes to the ten largest clones.

Donors were healthy HIV-negative adults with no recently reported acute infections or vaccinations. Every donor was a Caucasian adult living in Nashville, Tennessee, USA. CD4+ T cells were enriched by magnetic negative selection, after which naive cells were positively selected on CD45RA and the negative fraction was taken as the memory subset. Blood was obtained by leukapheresis, after which PBMCs were separated by Ficoll-Histopaque density gradient centrifugation and cryopreserved in liquid nitrogen vapor phase. Analytical flow cytometry was used to check the purity and quantity of each magnetically sorted T cell population. Genomic DNA was isolated from every sorted fraction and measured by UV absorbance on a Nanodrop 2000c. As concerns this clone: Its target antigen remains unknown. Per-nucleotide qualities are absent, and no much larger clonotype sits a single base away.

This receptor was identified in a young woman in good health. The chain links TRBV28 with TRBJ2-7, and 8 junction bases match TRBD2. Sequencing used memory CD4+ T cells sorted from blood. The sample's cell subset or site, from its label and the paper: CD45RA-negative fraction. The base sequence is TGTGCCAGCAGTTTCCCCCTTAGCGGGATATCCTACGAGCAGTACTTC. This yields the protein CASSFPLSGISYEQYF.